In this sample, the clone carrying this T cell receptor beta chain turned up a few times. The antigen remains undetermined. Trimming took off 3 bases at V and 2 bases at J, with 7 bases between the two ends. Germline V gives CDR1 MGHRA, CDR2 YSYEKL. CDR3 length: 13 residues. The sample belongs to a study of Tregs in tolerant kidney transplant recipients. Produced via immunoSEQ multiplex PCR; TCRdb's table is partial and in-frame only. This table holds 4,200 or so clones, about 56% found once. The receptor's source is a human donor in good health. Sequenced sample: CD8+ T cells from blood cultured with allogeneic cells. This chain joins TRBV4-1 and TRBJ1-2; D is ambiguous. CDR3 amino acids: CASSQVMNYGYTF. The CDR3 bases are TGCGCCAGCAGCCAGGTTATGAACTATGGCTACACCTTC.